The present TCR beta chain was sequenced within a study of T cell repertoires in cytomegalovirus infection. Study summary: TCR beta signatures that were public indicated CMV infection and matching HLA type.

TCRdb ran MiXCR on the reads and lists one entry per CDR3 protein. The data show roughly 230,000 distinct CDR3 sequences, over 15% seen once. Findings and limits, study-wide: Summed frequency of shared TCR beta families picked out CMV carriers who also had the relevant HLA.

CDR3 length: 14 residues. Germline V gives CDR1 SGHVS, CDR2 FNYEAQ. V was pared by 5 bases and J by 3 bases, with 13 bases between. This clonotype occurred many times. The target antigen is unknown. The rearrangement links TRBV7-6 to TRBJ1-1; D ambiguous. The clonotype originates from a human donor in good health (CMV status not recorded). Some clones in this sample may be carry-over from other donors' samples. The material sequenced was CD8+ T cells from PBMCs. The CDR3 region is CASSPVGEDTEAFF. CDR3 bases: TGTGCCAGCAGCCCTGTCGGAGAGGACACTGAAGCTTTCTTT.